These 4 T cell receptor beta chains originate from one sample sequenced in a study of shared clonotypes between healthy human individuals. This table comes from immunoSEQ multiplex PCR, and its TCRdb copy is limited to in-frame clones, with some not included. The sample carries 850,000 to 1,200,000 clones, 75% recorded once. Source material: memory CD4+ T cells sorted from blood. Described subset: CD45RA-negative fraction. The receptors were gathered from a man between 18 and 35 years old in good health.

This clone came up once. The chain joins TRBV19 to TRBJ1-2; 7 bases are shared with TRBD1. This CDR3 has 14 residues. V shed 7 bases, J shed 1 base, and the junction held 6 bases outside the gene matches. Germline V lookup: CDR1 LNHDA, CDR2 SQIVND (reference sequence). This CDR3 reads CASKGQLLNYGYTF. CDR3 bases: TGTGCCAGTAAGGGACAGCTGCTTAACTATGGCTACACCTTC.

The sample holds a few counts of this clone. V usage is TRBV29-1 and J usage is TRBJ2-5; D is possibly TRBD1 or TRBD2 (6 bases each). In germline, CDR1 is SQVTM, CDR2 ANQGSEA. The CDR3 totals 13 residues. V was clipped by 4 bases and J by 3 bases, with 12 bases between them. CDR3 nucleotide sequence: TGCAGCGTTGTTAAGGGGGGAGAAGAGACCCAGTACTTC. This codes for CSVVKGGEETQYF.

This chain uses TRBV9 with TRBJ1-1; D is undetermined. Germline loops: CDR1 SGDLS, CDR2 YYNGEE. V was trimmed by 3 bases and J by 7 bases, leaving 19 bases between them. The CDR3 runs to 15 residues. The CDR3 sequence is CASSATETHGDEAFF. The DNA for the CDR3 is TGTGCCAGCAGCGCGACCGAGACTCACGGAGATGAAGCTTTCTTT. Supplemented by reference TRBV9 and TRBJ1-1, the full variable domain reads DSGVTQTPKHLITATGQRVTLRCSPRSGDLSVYWYQQSLDQGLQFLIQYYNGEERAKGNILERFSAQQFPDLHSELNLSSLELGDSALYFCASSATETHGDEAFFGQGTRLTVV.

In its sample, this clone was seen a few times. V and J are TRBV29-1 and TRBJ1-5; maybe TRBD1 (5 bases). Looked up from germline, CDR1 is SQVTM and CDR2 is ANQGSEA. Trimming stripped 1 base from V and 2 bases from J, with 12 bases between. CDR3 length: 15 amino acids. The CDR3 region is CSVEVGGTGNQPQHF. The CDR3 DNA follows: TGCAGCGTTGAAGTGGGGGGAACGGGCAATCAGCCCCAGCATTTT.